Listed below are T cell receptor beta chains from one sample, sequenced in a study of T cell responses to AZD1222 COVID-19 vaccine. Data came from immunoSEQ multiplex PCR; TCRdb stores just in-frame clones and leaves some out. Among about 160,000 clones, 91% were seen once, and the ten largest hold under 2.5%. The sequencing here drew on peripheral blood, taken on day 0 of AZD1222 vaccination. The receptor source for this set is an adult in good health. The conserved cysteine and the conserved F or W are not part of the CDR3 here. Fields, in order: CDR3 length, V gene, J gene, CDR3 protein.

cdr3_length: 13; v_call: TRBV27; j_call: TRBJ2-1; cdr3_aa: ASSPNYSDYNEQF
cdr3_length: 14; v_call: TRBV30; j_call: TRBJ2-5; cdr3_aa: AWRTGSSGDQETQY
cdr3_length: 13; v_call: TRBV11-3; j_call: TRBJ2-5; cdr3_aa: ASSARQGVQETQY
cdr3_length: 14; v_call: TRBV5-5; j_call: TRBJ1-3; cdr3_aa: ASSRVAGSSGNTIY
cdr3_length: 13; v_call: TRBV28; j_call: TRBJ2-7; cdr3_aa: ASSRTGTRSYEQY
cdr3_length: 14; v_call: TRBV30; j_call: TRBJ2-2; cdr3_aa: AWRTSGIRNTGELF
cdr3_length: 13; v_call: TRBV15; j_call: TRBJ1-2; cdr3_aa: ATSRERTGLYGYT
cdr3_length: 11; v_call: TRBV7-2; j_call: TRBJ1-2; cdr3_aa: ASSPNQGSGYT
cdr3_length: 9; v_call: TRBV20-1; j_call: TRBJ2-1; cdr3_aa: SAPKGNEQF
cdr3_length: 13; v_call: TRBV11-3; j_call: TRBJ2-3; cdr3_aa: ASSLDVSRGDTQY
cdr3_length: 14; v_call: TRBV4-3; j_call: TRBJ2-1; cdr3_aa: ASSRSPGESYNEQF
cdr3_length: 14; v_call: TRBV7-8; j_call: TRBJ1-2; cdr3_aa: ASSFRTGVQYYGYT
cdr3_length: 10; v_call: TRBV29-1; j_call: TRBJ1-1; cdr3_aa: SALKSDFEAF
cdr3_length: 13; v_call: TRBV5-6; j_call: TRBJ1-5; cdr3_aa: ASSLRGGSNQPQH
cdr3_length: 12; v_call: TRBV28; j_call: TRBJ1-1; cdr3_aa: ASSPRVRNTEAF
cdr3_length: 13; v_call: TRBV4-1; j_call: TRBJ1-1; cdr3_aa: ASSHVGGGNTEAF
cdr3_length: 13; v_call: TRBV13; j_call: TRBJ1-4; cdr3_aa: ASSPTGVSNEKLF
cdr3_length: 14; v_call: TRBV7-9; j_call: TRBJ2-1; cdr3_aa: ASSLKPGQPNNEQF
cdr3_length: 11; v_call: TRBV12-3/TRBV12-4; j_call: TRBJ1-5; cdr3_aa: ASSLRSNQPQH
cdr3_length: 11; v_call: TRBV5-5; j_call: TRBJ2-4; cdr3_aa: ASSFEGHGIQY
cdr3_length: 13; v_call: TRBV4-3; j_call: TRBJ1-1; cdr3_aa: ASSQDGGKSREAF
cdr3_length: 13; v_call: TRBV15; j_call: TRBJ2-7; cdr3_aa: ATSSIAGGLYEQY
cdr3_length: 11; v_call: TRBV5-1; j_call: TRBJ1-2; cdr3_aa: ASSLDLNNYCT
cdr3_length: 17; v_call: TRBV5-1; j_call: TRBJ2-3; cdr3_aa: ASRRLPGLAAWDPDTQY
cdr3_length: 12; v_call: TRBV28; j_call: TRBJ1-5; cdr3_aa: ASSLITGGQPQH
cdr3_length: 13; v_call: TRBV27; j_call: TRBJ2-7; cdr3_aa: ASSPVGATSYEQY
cdr3_length: 12; v_call: TRBV7-8; j_call: TRBJ2-7; cdr3_aa: ASSNSGVPYEQY
cdr3_length: 13; v_call: TRBV7-6; j_call: TRBJ1-2; cdr3_aa: ASSPTPGQGDGYT
cdr3_length: 9; v_call: TRBV25-1; j_call: TRBJ2-2; cdr3_aa: ASSLTGELF